This T cell receptor (beta chain) emerged from a study of Ad26.COV2.S vaccination and SARS-CoV-2 variants. The assay was immunoSEQ multiplex PCR, and TCRdb's table has in-frame clones only and misses some. Here the sample spans 200,000 to 300,000 clones, roughly 90% being singletons. CDR3 length: 14 amino acids. V was clipped by 3 bases and J by 4 bases, with 15 bases between them. Germline CDR1 is DFQATT and CDR2 is SNEGSKA (reference sequence). The treatment here: roughly 19 received Ad26.COV2.S at low or high dose, single or two shots; roughly five received placebo; per-sample allocation not given. Specimens were obtained on day 63 following the first vaccine or placebo injection. In Boston, the donor was an adult between 18-55 years of age.

The J gene is TRBJ1-1, the V gene TRBV20-1, with unresolved D. Sample: peripheral blood, taken in a trial of Ad26.COV2.S vaccine versus placebo. The sequence came from a person aged 18-60 years who received the Ad26.COV2.S COVID-19 vaccine or a placebo. CDR3 in amino acids: CSASRNSWGTEAFF. The CDR3 nucleotides read TGCAGTGCTAGTAGGAACAGCTGGGGCACTGAAGCTTTCTTT.